This TCR beta chain comes out of a study of T cells in women clearing cervical HPV infection (dated by TCRdb to about 2018). About the full investigation: Cases were approximately 25 women with histologically confirmed HPV16-related CIN3 or worse, including a couple of invasive cancers. As quality controls, five blinded duplicates were added to each group, bringing the total to roughly 60 samples made up of 50 or so participants and some 10 replicates. The controls were 25 to 30 women whose single incident HPV16 infection cleared within 12 months with no development of precancer or cancer. Among cases, blood sampling occurred a median of around 160 days after lesion detection, with an interquartile range of 90 to 200 days. Since only a few of the women had HLA typing available, the possibility that HLA type was acting as a confounder could not be ruled out. In the parent cohort, around 10,000 women aged 18 or older were enrolled in Guanacaste, Costa Rica, during about 1992 to 1995 and were followed for more than 6 years. Cases were matched to controls by age within five years and by the year the sample was collected. The exploratory proof-of-principle case-control study was nested within the Guanacaste HPV Natural History Study in Costa Rica and compared TCR repertoires across cervical HPV16 outcomes. Case blood was taken at the visit when the lesion was first identified, whereas control blood was taken when infection was no longer detected. A median age of approximately 34 years was observed in cases versus roughly 38 in controls, and no significant differences in baseline characteristics were found. Points the paper makes about the study in general: Whether associations preceded infection or resulted from infection could not be shown with the cross-sectional design, and effector/memory subsets and HPV-specific T cells were not isolated. Because T-cell numbers per sample were unknown, differences in richness could reflect varying T-cell content rather than repertoire biology. Significantly higher TCR repertoire richness was observed in CIN3+ cases than in controls across sequencing depths, whereas no difference in evenness was found. Random forest classifiers that combined richness and V gene abundances separated cases from controls with an estimated AUC of 0.83. Cases had lower TRBV6-7 relative abundance than controls (around 0.11% versus 0.15%; Bonferroni P = 0.0008).

TCR beta CDR3 regions were amplified by multiplex PCR using the immunoSEQ assay from an average of about 1,200 ng genomic DNA per sample. The assay corrected primer bias using a complete synthetic TCR repertoire to establish an amplification baseline. The amplicons were sequenced using the Illumina platform. Processing in the source paper ran as follows. Sequences were error-corrected by clustering with frequency ratios and a modified nearest-neighbor algorithm and were then analyzed in the immunoSEQ Analyzer with IMGT gene definitions. At each rarefaction depth, TCR richness and evenness were averaged across 20 rarefaction repeats, and samples with fewer sequences than that depth were excluded. Relative abundances of V, D and J genes were compared between groups using Wilcoxon rank sum tests, with FDR correction applied. An intraclass correlation of about 96% for TCR richness and an average of roughly 83% across 65 to 70 gene segments were obtained from the blinded duplicates. Here the immuneACCESS table is served through TCRdb, limited to in-frame sequences with V and J called. Missing clones are a known gap in these copies; in checked studies unresolved V genes cover under half, and the rest lacks a known reason. The V and J calls and clone size come from that table; D and trimming were worked out from the DNA. The table for this sample lists 40,000 to 60,000 clones. The ten top clones hold 0.95% to 1% of the sample.

Every participant had a single incident cervical HPV16 infection, and women with prevalent HPV16 infections were excluded. Cervical HPV DNA was detected by MY09/MY11 PCR and genotyped by dot-blot hybridization. Roughly 16 mL of heparinized blood were centrifuged, and the buffy coat was split into aliquots, frozen at -30 degrees C, and then kept at -80 degrees C. Genomic DNA was extracted from buffy coat specimens using QIAGEN kits. With respect to this clone: Its antigen is not yet known. Read coverage stops 3 residues before the CDR3 terminus; the germline J gene supplies the remainder.

The germline V gene (reference sequence) supplies CDR1 DFQATT and CDR2 SNEGSKA. Counted from cysteine to phenylalanine, this CDR3 has 13 amino acids. The 30 bases shown cover part of the CDR3, and their frame starts at base 1. The source is a woman aged 18-70 years with a cervical HPV16 infection that either progressed to CIN3+ or cleared (not recorded which). Specimen: blood buffy coat. The sequence is built from TRBV20-1 and TRBJ1-2, with the D gene call left open. The CDR3 reads CSAASGWHIGYTF. CDR3 DNA (partial): TGCAGTGCAGCCTCGGGGTGGCACATCGGC.